What follows are 23 T cell receptor beta chains derived from one specimen sequenced in a study of PD-1 blockade in classical Hodgkin lymphoma. The method was immunoSEQ multiplex PCR; TCRdb's version includes in-frame clones alone and lacks a portion of them. Found here are over 20,000 clones, more than 80% of them singletons; the top ten hold 10% to 15%. Time point of the sample: cycle 4 day 1 (C4D1), after more than five weeks of nivolumab. Each patient experienced a relapse that followed autologous stem cell transplantation, and brentuximab vedotin exposure varied. The sample here was peripheral blood mononuclear cells (PBMCs), taken before the fourth cycle of nivolumab. These receptors were obtained from a human donor with classical Hodgkin lymphoma.

The chain is built from TRBV14 and TRBJ2-7; 10 nucleotides line up with TRBD2. Germline V gives CDR1 SGHDN, CDR2 FVKESK. This CDR3 comprises 14 residues. V lost 1 base and J lost 6; bases outside the gene matches: 3. CDR3 amino acids: CASSQVAGGVEQYF. The DNA for the CDR3 is TGTGCCAGCAGCCAAGTAGCGGGAGGTGTCGAGCAGTACTTC.

This rearrangement joins TRBV19 to TRBJ1-3; D remains ambiguous. The CDR3 is 14 residues long. Per the germline V gene, CDR1 is LNHDA and CDR2 is SQIVND (reference sequence). Deletions cut 8 bases from V and 0 bases from J, with 11 bases between. CDR3 sequence (DNA): TGTGCCAGTCGAGCGTCTAGCTCTGGAAACACCATATATTTT. Protein product: CASRASSSGNTIYF.

The gene calls are TRBV19 and TRBJ2-5; D gene uncertain. The germline V and J ends were trimmed by 11 bases and 5 bases, with 9 bases remaining between them. This CDR3 has 10 residues. Per germline, CDR1 LNHDA and CDR2 SQIVND (reference sequence). The CDR3 loop reads CAVGRETQYF. The CDR3 DNA reads as TGTGCCGTCGGAAGGGAGACCCAGTACTTC.

The chain carries TRBV19 and TRBJ2-1; weak D call: TRBD2 (5 bases). This CDR3 comprises 16 residues. The germline V gene encodes CDR1 LNHDA and CDR2 SQIVND (reference sequence). V lost 5 bases and J lost 2, with 16 bases in between. CDR3: CASSLGEQSPYNEQFF. Written as DNA, the CDR3 is TGTGCCAGTAGTCTCGGGGAGCAGTCACCCTACAATGAGCAGTTCTTC.

In nucleotides, the CDR3 is TGTGCCAGCAGCCGATCACTATCCGGGGATACGCAGTATTTT. Amino acid sequence: CASSRSLSGDTQYF. The V call is TRBV7-9, the J call TRBJ2-3; D unresolved. Trimming took 5 bases from V and 6 from J, leaving 15 bases between them. This CDR3 has 14 residues. Germline values: CDR1 SEHNR, CDR2 FQNEAQ (reference sequence).

The chain joins TRBV29-1 to TRBJ1-5, with D possibly being TRBD1 (6 bases). This CDR3 is built from 13 residues. V was pared by 6 bases and J by 5 bases, with 14 bases between. Germline lookup yields CDR1 SQVTM and CDR2 ANQGSEA. CDR3 residues: CSVQEGGDQPQHF. In nucleotides, the CDR3 is TGCAGCGTCCAGGAGGGGGGAGATCAGCCCCAGCATTTT. The variable domain in full, completed from reference TRBV29-1 and TRBJ1-5, reads SAVISQKPSRDICQRGTSLTIQCQVDSQVTMMFWYRQQPGQSLTLIATANQGSEATYESGFVIDKFPISRPNLTFSTLTVSNMSPEDSSIYLCSVQEGGDQPQHFGDGTRLSIL.

This clone was observed a single time. The V and J genes are TRBV7-2 and TRBJ2-1; 7 nucleotides match TRBD2. CDR1 is SGHTA and CDR2 is FQGNSA in the germline V gene. V lost 5 bases and J lost 8; bases outside the gene matches: 15. The length of the CDR3 is 16 residues. CDR3 residues: CASSPRGLVVLYEQFF. The CDR3, as DNA: TGTGCCAGCAGCCCCCGCGGACTAGTGGTATTGTATGAGCAGTTCTTC.

The chain couples TRBV12-5 to TRBJ1-2, with TRBD1 matching 9 bases. V gave up 4 bases and J gave up 5 bases; unmatched junction bases: 5. CDR3 length: 14 residues. Germline V lookup: CDR1 LGHNT, CDR2 FRNRAP. The CDR3: CASGWGQGGYGYTF. The CDR3 DNA follows: TGTGCTAGTGGTTGGGGACAGGGCGGGTATGGCTACACCTTC.

This chain connects TRBV19 to TRBJ2-7; D uncertain. Germline CDR1 reads LNHDA; CDR2 reads SQIVND (reference sequence). Trimming took 1 base from V and 3 from J, leaving 7 bases between them. This CDR3 is 13 amino acids long. CDR3 nucleotide sequence: TGTGCCAGTAGTATAGGTCGGAACTACGAGCAGTACTTC. It specifies CASSIGRNYEQYF.

The chain recombines TRBV7-3 with TRBJ2-1, with 7 bases fitting TRBD2. Looked up from germline, CDR1 is SGHTA and CDR2 is FQGTGA. With V trimmed by 6 bases and J by 7 bases, 6 bases remained unmatched. This CDR3 is 13 amino acids long. This CDR3 reads CASSPVGGNEQFF. The CDR3 DNA sequence: TGTGCCAGCAGTCCAGTCGGGGGGAATGAGCAGTTCTTC.

This clone is a singleton in its sample. The V and J genes are TRBV7-6 and TRBJ2-5; 10 positions match TRBD2. Trimming cost V 4 bases and J 7 bases; bases outside gene matches: 3. From germline, CDR1 is SGHVS and CDR2 FNYEAQ. The CDR3 runs to 13 residues. The CDR3 DNA reads as TGTGCCAGCAGCTCAAGGACTAGCGGGACCCAGTACTTC. Translation gives CASSSRTSGTQYF.

With respect to this clone: A read error may produce the germline difference seen at one junction end. The V call is TRBV7-7, the J call TRBJ2-7; 11 bases are shared with TRBD2. The CDR3 sequence is 18 residues long. The germline V gene encodes CDR1 SSHAT and CDR2 FNYEAQ (reference sequence). The CDR3 nucleotides are TGTGCTAGCAGCCCGTGGCCCCTAACTAGCGGGAGAGGACACGAGCAGTACTTC. Translation: CASSPWPLTSGRGHEQYF.

The chain uses TRBV6-6 and TRBJ2-7; D possibly corresponds to TRBD1 (6 bases). V was pared by 6 bases and J by 6 bases, with 12 bases between. Germline V gene sequence: CDR1 MNHNY, CDR2 SVGAGI (reference sequence). This CDR3 spans 12 amino acids. CDR3 region: CASRYRDGEQYF. CDR3 DNA sequence: TGTGCCAGCAGATACAGGGACGGCGAGCAGTACTTC.

The V and J genes are TRBV7-2 and TRBJ1-5; weak D call: TRBD1 (5 bases). This CDR3 region has 16 residues. Trimming took off 4 bases at V and 5 bases at J, with 18 bases between the two ends. Germline values: CDR1 SGHTA, CDR2 FQGNSA. The CDR3 DNA sequence: TGTGCCAGCAGCTATTTGACAGTTCAGGGCGATCAGCCCCAGCATTTT. Encoded protein: CASSYLTVQGDQPQHF.

The chain joins TRBV10-3 to TRBJ2-5, with 7 bases matching TRBD1. This CDR3 region has 13 residues. Looked up from germline, CDR1 is ENHRY and CDR2 is SYGVKD. After removal of 9 bases from V and 3 bases from J, the junction contained 7 bases not matched to a gene. The CDR3 DNA follows: TGTGCCATATCCAGGGGGACGGAAGAGACCCAGTACTTC. Protein sequence: CAISRGTEETQYF.

This chain links TRBV7-2 with TRBJ1-1; D is ambiguous. The CDR3 extends over 14 amino acids. Trimming took off 3 bases at V and 3 bases at J, with 11 bases between the two ends. In germline, CDR1 is SGHTA, CDR2 FQGNSA. The CDR3 reads CASSFAPSDTEAFF. The CDR3 region has the DNA TGTGCCAGCAGCTTTGCGCCGTCCGACACTGAAGCTTTCTTT.

The rearrangement uses TRBV9 and TRBJ2-7; a weak D match, TRBD1 (6 bases). From germline, CDR1 is SGDLS and CDR2 YYNGEE. The CDR3 is 14 amino acids. Trimming cost V 0 bases and J 7 bases, with 14 bases left between them. CDR3 DNA: TGTGCCAGCAGCGTAGGCTTGGACAGCGGAGAGCAGTACTTC. Protein: CASSVGLDSGEQYF.

The genes are TRBV18 and TRBJ1-2; D is unclear. Germline assignment: CDR1 KGHSH and CDR2 LQKENI. The CDR3 consists of 14 residues. Trimming cost V 3 bases and J 3 bases, with 11 bases left between them. CDR3 residues: CASSPSPGDYGYTF. The DNA for the CDR3 is TGTGCCAGCTCACCCTCCCCCGGGGACTATGGCTACACCTTC. The variable domain in full, completed from reference TRBV18 and TRBJ1-2, reads NAGVMQNPRHLVRRRGQEARLRCSPMKGHSHVYWYRQLPEEGLKFMVYLQKENIIDESGMPKERFSAEFPKEGPSILRIQQVVRGDSAAYFCASSPSPGDYGYTFGSGTRLTVV.

Here the CDR3 reads CAWSKGDSRNTGELFF. The CDR3 DNA follows: TGTGCCTGGAGCAAAGGGGACAGCCGGAACACCGGGGAGCTGTTTTTT. V and J are TRBV30 and TRBJ2-2; 7 positions agree with TRBD1. Germline V gives CDR1 GTSNPN, CDR2 SVGIG (reference sequence). The V segment lost 3 bases and the J segment 1 base; nucleotides outside the gene matches: 8. This CDR3 contains 16 residues.

The chain combines TRBV30 with TRBJ2-5; the D is unclear. Germline V gives CDR1 GTSNPN, CDR2 SVGIG (reference sequence). CDR3 length: 13 amino acids. Trimming stripped 7 bases from V and 3 bases from J, with 15 bases between. In DNA form, the CDR3 reads TGTGCCTACCAGGACGGTCGGGAAGAGACCCAGTACTTC. Translating gives CAYQDGREETQYF.

This rearrangement joins TRBV7-8 to TRBJ1-5, with 8 bases fitting TRBD1. Germline values: CDR1 SGHVS, CDR2 FQNEAQ. The V segment lost 5 bases and the J segment 0 bases; nucleotides outside the gene matches: 6. The CDR3 totals 16 residues. CDR3 nucleotides: TGTGCCAGCAGCCCCGGACAGGGCCTTAGCAATCAGCCCCAGCATTTT. Encoded protein: CASSPGQGLSNQPQHF.

This sequence joins TRBV5-4 and TRBJ2-1, with D perhaps TRBD1 or TRBD2 (7 bases each). There are 13 residues in the CDR3. Between the trimmed V and J ends, which lost 7 bases and 4 bases, there was a span of 12 bases. Germline CDR1 reads SGHNT; CDR2 reads YYREEE (reference sequence). The CDR3 loop is CASQGEGYNEQFF. Written as DNA, the CDR3 is TGTGCCAGCCAGGGGGAGGGATACAATGAGCAGTTCTTC.

The chain uses TRBV18 and TRBJ2-3; 7 nucleotides match TRBD2. This CDR3 has 18 residues. The V gene's germline CDR1 is KGHSH and CDR2 LQKENI. Losses at the gene ends were 4 bases for V and 0 bases for J; bases not matched to a gene: 13. The CDR3 nucleotides are TGTGCCAGCTCACGTACCGGGCTAGCGGAAACTAGCACAGATACGCAGTATTTT. Protein product: CASSRTGLAETSTDTQYF. Full variable domain (missing parts from reference TRBV18 and TRBJ2-3): NAGVMQNPRHLVRRRGQEARLRCSPMKGHSHVYWYRQLPEEGLKFMVYLQKENIIDESGMPKERFSAEFPKEGPSILRIQQVVRGDSAAYFCASSRTGLAETSTDTQYFGPGTRLTVL.